This is a list of T cell receptor beta chains from one sample in a study of T cells in Graves' hyperthyroidism and ophthalmopathy. TCRdb re-called the multiplex PCR reads through MiXCR, storing one row per CDR3 protein. The sample has about 690,000 distinct CDR3 sequences; 15% to 20% are singletons. Sequenced: blood. Receptor source: a man in his fifties with Graves' hyperthyroidism. CDR3s include the opening cysteine and the closing phenylalanine or tryptophan. A D gene is named only where the DNA matches it firmly. For some rows the clone size is stated as once, few or many, or as a class when expanded; others skip it.

d_call clone_size j_call v_call cdr3_nt cdr3_aa
- - TRBJ2-1 TRBV2 TGTGCCAGCAGACACGGACGTTGGGAGAATGGAGACGAGCAGTTCTTC CASRHGRWENGDEQFF
- few TRBJ2-7 TRBV29-1 TGCAGCTTCATACAGGACTCCTACGAGCAGTACTTC CSFIQDSYEQYF
TRBD1 many TRBJ1-2 TRBV6-1 TGTGCCACGACAGGGCCTAGGGGCTACACCTTC CATTGPRGYTF
TRBD1 many TRBJ1-5 TRBV7-8 TGTGCCAGCAGGAAGGACAGGGTTAAAGATCAGCCCCAGCATTTT CASRKDRVKDQPQHF
TRBD1 many TRBJ1-4 TRBV27 TGTGCCAGCAGTGTCCCCGGGACAGGGGCCGGAAAACTGTTTTTT CASSVPGTGAGKLFF
- many TRBJ2-7 TRBV11-2 TGTGCCAGCAGCTTAGTGATCCCCTCCTACGAGCAGTACTTC CASSLVIPSYEQYF
TRBD1 - TRBJ1-1 TRBV4-3 TGCGCCAGCAGCCAAAACCTAGGGGGCGCGGGAACTGAAGCTTTCTTT CASSQNLGGAGTEAFF
- - TRBJ2-7 TRBV7-2 TGTGCCAGCAGCTTAGTTCAGGGAAGAGAGCAGTACTTC CASSLVQGREQYF
TRBD2 few TRBJ2-2 TRBV28 TGTGCCAGCAGGGACTCTAGCGGGTCGAACACCGGGGAGCTGTTTTTT CASRDSSGSNTGELFF
- few TRBJ2-7 TRBV2 TGTGCCAGCAGTGAAGCGTGGACAGCTTACGAGCAGTACTTC CASSEAWTAYEQYF
TRBD1 - TRBJ1-2 TRBV29-1 TGCAGCGTTGACAGGGGGCGAGATGGCTACACCTTC CSVDRGRDGYTF
- many TRBJ2-7 TRBV7-2 TGTGCCAGCAGCTTAGGACAGCCCGGCAGCGAGCAGTACTTC CASSLGQPGSEQYF
- many TRBJ2-1 TRBV19 TGTGCCAGTGGCGGAGGGGCCTACAATGAGCAGTTCTTC CASGGGAYNEQFF
- few TRBJ2-7 TRBV27 TGTGCCAGCAGTTTAACGACTGGCTCCTACGAGCAGTACTTC CASSLTTGSYEQYF
TRBD1 many TRBJ1-4 TRBV2 TGTGCCAGCAGTGTTGATGACAGGGCAACTAATGAAAAACTGTTTTTT CASSVDDRATNEKLFF
TRBD2 - TRBJ2-1 TRBV7-6 TGTGCCAGCAGCTTAGCGGGGACTAGCAATGAGCAGTTCTTC CASSLAGTSNEQFF
- many TRBJ1-4 TRBV11-2 TGTGCCAGCAGCTTAGAACCTATTAATGAAAAACTGTTTTTT CASSLEPINEKLFF
TRBD2 - TRBJ2-1 TRBV12-3/TRBV12-4 TGTGCCAGCAGCTGTGAGGGACTAGCGGGAGAATCCTACAATGAGCAGTTCTTC CASSCEGLAGESYNEQFF
- - TRBJ2-2 TRBV6-1 TGTGCCACCTTGGGACAGAACACCGGGGAGCTGTTTTTT CATLGQNTGELFF
TRBD2 many TRBJ2-1 TRBV12-3/TRBV12-4 TGTGCCAGCAGTAGCGGGAGGGGTGAGCAGTTCTTC CASSSGRGEQFF
TRBD1 many TRBJ1-5 TRBV6-1 TGTGCCAGCAGTCCTTTGAGACAGGGGACTCAGCCCCAGCATTTT CASSPLRQGTQPQHF
TRBD1 - TRBJ1-5 TRBV20-1 TGCAGTGCTAAGACAGGGCTAGGTCAGCCCCAGCATTTT CSAKTGLGQPQHF
- few TRBJ1-1 TRBV18 TGTGCCAGCCCACCTTCTGAGGGATATGAAGCTTTCTTT CASPPSEGYEAFF
- - TRBJ2-7 TRBV19 TGTGCCAGTAGCCCGGCTGGGCTACTTAACTCCTACGAGCAGTACTTC CASSPAGLLNSYEQYF
- few TRBJ2-3 TRBV18 TGTGTCAGCTCACCACCTGTCACAGATACGCAGTATTTT CVSSPPVTDTQYF
- many TRBJ2-3 TRBV28 TGTGCCAGCAGTACACCAGGGGGGGGCCTGGATACGCAGTATTTT CASSTPGGGLDTQYF
- - TRBJ2-7 TRBV7-9 TGTGCCAGCAGCACGGACGACTCCTACGAGCAGTACTTC CASSTDDSYEQYF
TRBD1 few TRBJ1-4 TRBV30 TGTGCCTGGAGTGTACCCCACCCGGGACAGGGGAGTTCTCTGTTTTTT CAWSVPHPGQGSSLFF
- - TRBJ2-2 TRBV4-2 TGTGCCAGCAGCCAAGATTTTTCGAACACCGGGGAGCTGTTTTTT CASSQDFSNTGELFF
- - TRBJ1-2 TRBV28 TGTGCCAGCAGACCAACCGGGACCCAGCCCTATGGCTACACCTTC CASRPTGTQPYGYTF
- few TRBJ2-1 TRBV7-9 TGTGCCAGCAGCTTAGCCGCGGGATCCTACAATGAGCAGTTCTTC CASSLAAGSYNEQFF
TRBD2 many TRBJ2-3 TRBV28 TGTGCCAGCAACCCCGGGACTAGCGGTCTTGTCACAGATACGCAGTATTTT CASNPGTSGLVTDTQYF